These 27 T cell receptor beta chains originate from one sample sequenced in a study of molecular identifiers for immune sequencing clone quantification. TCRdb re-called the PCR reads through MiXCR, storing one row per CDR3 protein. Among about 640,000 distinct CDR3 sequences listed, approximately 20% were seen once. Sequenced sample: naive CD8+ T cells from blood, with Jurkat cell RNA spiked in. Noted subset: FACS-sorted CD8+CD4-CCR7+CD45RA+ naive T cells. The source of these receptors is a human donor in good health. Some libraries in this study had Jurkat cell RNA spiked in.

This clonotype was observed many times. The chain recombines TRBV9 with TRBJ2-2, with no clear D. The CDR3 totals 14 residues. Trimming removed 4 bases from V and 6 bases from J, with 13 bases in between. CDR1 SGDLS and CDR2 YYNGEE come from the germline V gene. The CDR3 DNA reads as TGTGCCAGCAGCAACCCCTTTAGGCCCGGGGAGCTGTTTTTT. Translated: CASSNPFRPGELFF. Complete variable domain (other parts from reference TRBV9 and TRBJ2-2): DSGVTQTPKHLITATGQRVTLRCSPRSGDLSVYWYQQSLDQGLQFLIQYYNGEERAKGNILERFSAQQFPDLHSELNLSSLELGDSALYFCASSNPFRPGELFFGEGSRLTVL.

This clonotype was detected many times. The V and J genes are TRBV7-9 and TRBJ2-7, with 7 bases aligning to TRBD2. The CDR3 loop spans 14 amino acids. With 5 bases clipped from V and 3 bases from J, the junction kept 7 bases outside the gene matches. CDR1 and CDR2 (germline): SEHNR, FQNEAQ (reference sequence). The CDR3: CASSPGTNDYEQYF. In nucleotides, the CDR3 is TGTGCCAGCAGCCCGGGGACTAACGACTACGAGCAGTACTTC.

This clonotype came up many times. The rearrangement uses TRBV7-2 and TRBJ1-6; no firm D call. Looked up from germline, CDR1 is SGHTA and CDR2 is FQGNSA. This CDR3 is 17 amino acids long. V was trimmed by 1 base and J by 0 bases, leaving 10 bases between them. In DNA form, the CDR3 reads TGTGCCAGCAGCTTAGGCGGACGAAGCTCCTATAATTCACCCCTCCACTTT. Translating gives CASSLGGRSSYNSPLHF.

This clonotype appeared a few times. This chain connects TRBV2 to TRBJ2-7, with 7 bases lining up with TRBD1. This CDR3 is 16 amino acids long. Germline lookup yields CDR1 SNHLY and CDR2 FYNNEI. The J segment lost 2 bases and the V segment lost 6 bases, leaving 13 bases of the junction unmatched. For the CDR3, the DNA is TGTGCCAGCAGCTTTGACAGGGCAGAAGTAACCTACGAGCAGTACTTC. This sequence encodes CASSFDRAEVTYEQYF.

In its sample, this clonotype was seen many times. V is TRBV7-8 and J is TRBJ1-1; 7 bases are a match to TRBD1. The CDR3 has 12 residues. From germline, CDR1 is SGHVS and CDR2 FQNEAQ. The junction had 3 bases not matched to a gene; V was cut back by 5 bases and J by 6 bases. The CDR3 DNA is TGTGCCAGCAGCACCGGGACAGCTGAAGCTTTCTTT. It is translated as CASSTGTAEAFF.

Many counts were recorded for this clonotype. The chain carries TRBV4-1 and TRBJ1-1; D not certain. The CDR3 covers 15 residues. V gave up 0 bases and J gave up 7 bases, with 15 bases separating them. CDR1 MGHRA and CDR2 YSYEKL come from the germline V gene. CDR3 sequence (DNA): TGCGCCAGCAGCCAAGATTTCGGGGTGTTGGGTGAAGCTTTCTTT. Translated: CASSQDFGVLGEAFF.

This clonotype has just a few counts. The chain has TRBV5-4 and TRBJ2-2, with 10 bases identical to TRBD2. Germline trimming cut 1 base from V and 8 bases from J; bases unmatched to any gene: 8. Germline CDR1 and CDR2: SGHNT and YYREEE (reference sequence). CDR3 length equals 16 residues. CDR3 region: CASSLSLAGVTGELFF. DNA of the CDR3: TGTGCCAGCAGCTTGTCGCTAGCGGGAGTGACGGGGGAGCTGTTTTTT.

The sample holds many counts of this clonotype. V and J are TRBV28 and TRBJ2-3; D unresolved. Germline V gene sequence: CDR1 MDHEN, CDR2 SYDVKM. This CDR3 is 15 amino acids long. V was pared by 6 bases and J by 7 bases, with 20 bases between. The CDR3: CASSPYGGSLNTQYF. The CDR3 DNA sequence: TGTGCCAGCAGCCCCTATGGCGGCAGTCTTAATACGCAGTATTTT.

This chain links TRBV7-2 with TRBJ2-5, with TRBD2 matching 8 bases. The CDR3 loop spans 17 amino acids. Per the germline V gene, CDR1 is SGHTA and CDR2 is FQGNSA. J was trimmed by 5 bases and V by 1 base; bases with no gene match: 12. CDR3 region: CASSLVFGAGAGETQYF. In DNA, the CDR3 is TGTGCCAGCAGCTTAGTTTTTGGAGCGGGGGCCGGGGAGACCCAGTACTTC.

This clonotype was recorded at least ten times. CDR3 amino acids: CATSRAQNELKAYGYTF. The CDR3, as DNA: TGTGCCACCAGCAGGGCCCAAAACGAGTTGAAGGCCTATGGCTACACCTTC. The chain uses TRBV15 and TRBJ1-2; no clear D gene. The CDR3 has 17 residues. The germline V gene has CDR1 LNHNV and CDR2 YYDKDF (reference sequence). V dropped 3 bases and J dropped 4 bases, with 21 bases sitting between them.

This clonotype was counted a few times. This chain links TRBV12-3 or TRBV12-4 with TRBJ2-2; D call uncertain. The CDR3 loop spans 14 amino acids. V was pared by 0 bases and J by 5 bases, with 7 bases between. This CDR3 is CASSLAILTGELFF. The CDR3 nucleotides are TGTGCCAGCAGTTTAGCGATCCTAACCGGGGAGCTGTTTTTT.

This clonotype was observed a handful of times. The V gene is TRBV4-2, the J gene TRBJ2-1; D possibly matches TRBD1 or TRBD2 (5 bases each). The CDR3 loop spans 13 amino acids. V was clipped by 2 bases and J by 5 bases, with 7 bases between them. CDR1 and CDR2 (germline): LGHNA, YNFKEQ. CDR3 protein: CASSQWGNNEQFF. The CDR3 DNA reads TGTGCCAGCAGCCAATGGGGGAACAATGAGCAGTTCTTC.

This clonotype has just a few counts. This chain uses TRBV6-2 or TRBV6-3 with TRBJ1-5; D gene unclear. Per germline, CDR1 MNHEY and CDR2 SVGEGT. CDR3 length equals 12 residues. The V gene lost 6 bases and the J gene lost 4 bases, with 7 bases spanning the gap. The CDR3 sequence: CASRPKNQPQHF. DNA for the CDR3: TGTGCCAGCAGACCAAAGAATCAGCCCCAGCATTTT.

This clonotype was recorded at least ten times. The CDR3 spells CASSFFGLASTDTQYF. The CDR3 coding sequence is TGTGCCAGCAGCTTCTTCGGGCTAGCCAGCACAGATACGCAGTATTTT. J is TRBJ2-3 and V is TRBV7-9; a weak D match, TRBD2 (5 bases). V was trimmed by 3 bases and J by 0 bases, leaving 13 bases between them. CDR1 SEHNR and CDR2 FQNEAQ come from the germline V gene (reference sequence). The CDR3 extends over 16 amino acids.

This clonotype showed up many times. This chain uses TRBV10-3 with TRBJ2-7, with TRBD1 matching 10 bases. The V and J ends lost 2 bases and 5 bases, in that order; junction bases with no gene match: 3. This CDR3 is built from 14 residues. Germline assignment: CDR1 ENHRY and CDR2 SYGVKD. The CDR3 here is CAISEGQGVNEQYF. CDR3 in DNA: TGTGCCATCAGTGAGGGACAGGGGGTAAACGAGCAGTACTTC.

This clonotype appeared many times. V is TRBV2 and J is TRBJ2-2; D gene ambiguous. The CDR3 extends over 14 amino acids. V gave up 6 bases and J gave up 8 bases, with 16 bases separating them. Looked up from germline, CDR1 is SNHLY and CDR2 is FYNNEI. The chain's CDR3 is CASRRAASLGELFF. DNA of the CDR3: TGTGCCAGCAGACGGGCAGCCTCCTTAGGGGAGCTGTTTTTT.

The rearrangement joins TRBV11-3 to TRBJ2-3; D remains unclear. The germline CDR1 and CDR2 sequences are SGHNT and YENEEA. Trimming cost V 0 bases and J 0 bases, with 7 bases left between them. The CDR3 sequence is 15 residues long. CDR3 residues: CASSLDGASTDTQYF. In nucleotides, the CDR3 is TGTGCCAGCAGCTTAGACGGCGCCAGCACAGATACGCAGTATTTT.

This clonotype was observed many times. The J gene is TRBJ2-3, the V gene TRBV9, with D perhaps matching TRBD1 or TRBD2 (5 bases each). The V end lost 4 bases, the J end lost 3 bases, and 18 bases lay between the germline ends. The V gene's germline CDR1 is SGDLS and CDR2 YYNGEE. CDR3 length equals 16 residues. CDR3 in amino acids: CASSHEGRLGTDTQYF. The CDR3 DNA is TGTGCCAGCAGCCACGAGGGGCGACTCGGGACAGATACGCAGTATTTT.

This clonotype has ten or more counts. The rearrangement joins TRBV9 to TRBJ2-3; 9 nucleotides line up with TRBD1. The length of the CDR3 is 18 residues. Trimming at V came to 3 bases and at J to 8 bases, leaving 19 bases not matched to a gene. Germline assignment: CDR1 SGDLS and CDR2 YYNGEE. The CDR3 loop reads CASSASPTGQGTSGTQYF. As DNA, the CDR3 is TGTGCCAGCAGCGCCTCGCCAACGGGACAGGGCACTTCTGGTACGCAGTATTTT.

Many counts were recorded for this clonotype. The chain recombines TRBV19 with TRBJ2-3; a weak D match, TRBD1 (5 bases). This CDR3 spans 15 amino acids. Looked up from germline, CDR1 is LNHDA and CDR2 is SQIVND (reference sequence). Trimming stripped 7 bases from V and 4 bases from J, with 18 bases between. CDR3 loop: CASNTYGATSDTQYF. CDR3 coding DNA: TGTGCCAGTAACACATATGGGGCTACCTCAGATACGCAGTATTTT.

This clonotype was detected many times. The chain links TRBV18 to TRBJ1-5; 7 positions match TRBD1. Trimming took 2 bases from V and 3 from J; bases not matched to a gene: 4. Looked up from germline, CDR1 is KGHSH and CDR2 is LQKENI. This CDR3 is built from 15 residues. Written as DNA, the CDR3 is TGTGCCAGCTCACCAGGGACAGCCTACAATCAGCCCCAGCATTTT. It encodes CASSPGTAYNQPQHF.

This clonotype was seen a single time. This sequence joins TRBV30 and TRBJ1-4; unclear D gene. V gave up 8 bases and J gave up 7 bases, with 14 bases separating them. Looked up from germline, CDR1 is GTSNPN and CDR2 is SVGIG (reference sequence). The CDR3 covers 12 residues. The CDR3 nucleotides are TGTGCCGGTGATACAGCCGCTGAAAAACTGTTTTTT. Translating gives CAGDTAAEKLFF.

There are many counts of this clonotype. CDR3 nucleotide sequence: TGTGCCAGCAGCCCTACCCGCTCCTACGAGCAGTACTTC. Translating gives CASSPTRSYEQYF. The chain couples TRBV7-9 to TRBJ2-7; D unresolved. Per the germline V gene, CDR1 is SEHNR and CDR2 is FQNEAQ (reference sequence). This CDR3 region has 13 residues. V lost 5 bases and J 0 bases, leaving 8 bases between the germline ends. The complete variable domain, with remaining parts taken from reference TRBV7-9 and TRBJ2-7, reads DTGVSQNPRHKITKRGQNVTFRCDPISEHNRLYWYRQTLGQGPEFLTYFQNEAQLEKSRLLSDRFSAERPKGSFSTLEIQRTEQGDSAMYLCASSPTRSYEQYFGPGTRLTVT.

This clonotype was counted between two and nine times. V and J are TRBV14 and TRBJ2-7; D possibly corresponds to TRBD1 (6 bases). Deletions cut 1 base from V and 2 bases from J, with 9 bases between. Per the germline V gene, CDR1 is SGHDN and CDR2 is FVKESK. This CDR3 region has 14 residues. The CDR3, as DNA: TGTGCCAGCAGCCAAGTCTACAGGGCCTACGAGCAGTACTTC. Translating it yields CASSQVYRAYEQYF.

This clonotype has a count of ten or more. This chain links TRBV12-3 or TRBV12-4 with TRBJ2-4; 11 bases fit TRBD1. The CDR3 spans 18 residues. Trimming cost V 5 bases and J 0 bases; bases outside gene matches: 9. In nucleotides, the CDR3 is TGTGCCAGCAGTCCCGGGACAGGGGGTCTTTTAGCCAAAAACATTCAGTACTTC. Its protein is CASSPGTGGLLAKNIQYF.

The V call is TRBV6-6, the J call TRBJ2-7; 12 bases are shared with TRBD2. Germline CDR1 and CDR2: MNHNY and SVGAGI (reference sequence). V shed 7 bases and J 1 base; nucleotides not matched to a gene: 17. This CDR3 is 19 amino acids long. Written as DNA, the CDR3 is TGTGCCAGCACTATTACTTTGACTAGCGGGAGTTATAGATCCTACGAGCAGTACTTC. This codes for CASTITLTSGSYRSYEQYF.

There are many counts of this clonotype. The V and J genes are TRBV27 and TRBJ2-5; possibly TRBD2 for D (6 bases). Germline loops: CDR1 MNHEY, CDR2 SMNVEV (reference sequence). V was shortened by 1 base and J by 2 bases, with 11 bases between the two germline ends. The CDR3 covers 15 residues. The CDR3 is CASSLWAGGQETQYF. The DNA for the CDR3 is TGTGCCAGCAGTTTATGGGCCGGGGGTCAAGAGACCCAGTACTTC.